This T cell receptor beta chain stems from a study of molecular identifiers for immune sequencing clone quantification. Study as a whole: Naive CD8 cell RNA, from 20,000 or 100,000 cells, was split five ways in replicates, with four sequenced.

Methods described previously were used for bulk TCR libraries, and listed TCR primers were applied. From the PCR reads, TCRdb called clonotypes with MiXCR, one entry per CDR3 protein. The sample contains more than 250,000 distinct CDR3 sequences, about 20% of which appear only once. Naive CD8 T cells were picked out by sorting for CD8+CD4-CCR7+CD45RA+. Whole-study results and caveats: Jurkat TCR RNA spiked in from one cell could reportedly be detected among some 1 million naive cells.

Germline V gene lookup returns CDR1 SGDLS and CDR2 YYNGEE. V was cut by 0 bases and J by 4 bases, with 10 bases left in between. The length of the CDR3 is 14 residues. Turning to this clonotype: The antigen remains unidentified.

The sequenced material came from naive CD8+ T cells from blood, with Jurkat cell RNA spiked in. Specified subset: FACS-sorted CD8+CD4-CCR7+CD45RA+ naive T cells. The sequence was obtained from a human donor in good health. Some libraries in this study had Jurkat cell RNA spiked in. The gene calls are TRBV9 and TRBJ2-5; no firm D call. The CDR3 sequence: CASSVVSSPETQYF. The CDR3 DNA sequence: TGTGCCAGCAGCGTAGTAAGTTCCCCAGAGACCCAGTACTTC.